The 29 T cell receptor beta chains reported below all come from one sample, sequenced in a study of CD8+CD57+ T cells in acquired aplastic anemia. Genomic DNA templated the TCR beta VDJ and CDR3 profiling. One entry per CDR3 protein, called by TCRdb with MiXCR from the reads. The repertoire holds some 120,000 distinct CDR3 sequences, with roughly 50% as singletons. The sample consisted of sorted CD4+, CD8+, or CD8+CD57+ T cells (not recorded which) from PBMCs. The receptor set was obtained from a human donor in good health, serving as a control.

About this clonotype itself: Just one base apart from a much larger clone, this may be a read error. The chain employs TRBV7-3 and TRBJ2-2; 9 bases line up with TRBD2. The CDR3 has 15 residues. Germline CDR1 is SGHTA and CDR2 is FQGTGA. CDR3 nucleotides: TGTGCCCGCAGCTTAGGGACTAGCCCCACCGGGGAGCTGTTTTTT. Its protein product is CARSLGTSPTGELFF.

The rearrangement uses TRBV11-3 and TRBJ1-2; tentatively, D is TRBD1 (5 bases). The CDR3 covers 14 residues. CDR1 and CDR2 from the germline V gene are SGHNT and YENEEA. The germline V and J ends were trimmed by 7 bases and 0 bases, with 12 bases remaining between them. This CDR3 reads CASKRGGANYGYTF. For the CDR3, the DNA is TGTGCCAGCAAACGGGGGGGAGCTAACTATGGCTACACCTTC.

This chain connects TRBV15 to TRBJ1-5; D unclear. The CDR3 covers 14 residues. Per the germline V gene, CDR1 is LNHNV and CDR2 is YYDKDF (reference sequence). V was pared by 5 bases and J by 2 bases, with 10 bases between. In nucleotides, the CDR3 is TGTGCCACCAGCCTAAGGTTGGGCAATCAGCCCCAGCATTTT. Its protein is CATSLRLGNQPQHF. Based on the CDR3 plus reference TRBV15 and TRBJ1-5, the full variable domain is DAMVIQNPRYQVTQFGKPVTLSCSQTLNHNVMYWYQQKSSQAPKLLFHYYDKDFNNEADTPDNFQSRRPNTSFCFLDIRSPGLGDTAMYLCATSLRLGNQPQHFGDGTRLSIL.

The chain has TRBV19 and TRBJ1-1; D is possibly TRBD1 (5 bases). The V end lost 4 bases, the J end lost 6 bases, and 39 bases lay between the germline ends. CDR1 is LNHDA, CDR2 SQIVND, per germline (reference sequence). The CDR3 sequence is 22 residues long. The CDR3 sequence is CASSTLFRVQNSREMPRAEAFF. Here the CDR3 DNA reads TGTGCCAGTAGTACCCTCTTCAGGGTACAGAACTCCCGAGAGATGCCGAGGGCTGAAGCTTTCTTT.

The chain recombines TRBV7-3 with TRBJ1-2; D may be TRBD1 (5 bases). V was shortened by 7 bases and J by 3 bases, with 15 bases between the two germline ends. In germline, CDR1 is SGHTA, CDR2 FQGTGA. This CDR3 region has 14 residues. This chain's CDR3 is CASTRFDRDYGYTF. Here the CDR3 DNA reads TGTGCCAGCACCCGATTCGACAGAGACTATGGCTACACCTTC.

This clonotype was observed many times. The V gene is TRBV4-3, the J gene TRBJ1-4, with no clear D. The length of the CDR3 is 16 residues. Trimming took off 4 bases at V and 8 bases at J, with 20 bases between the two ends. The V gene's germline CDR1 is LGHNA and CDR2 YSLEER. CDR3 loop: CASSRAGVPGREKLFF. The CDR3 nucleotides read TGCGCCAGCAGCCGTGCCGGGGTACCTGGGCGAGAAAAACTGTTTTTT.

The genes are TRBV6-4 and TRBJ1-5; D uncertain. The germline V and J ends were trimmed by 3 bases and 7 bases, with 10 bases remaining between them. This CDR3 region has 13 residues. Looked up from germline, CDR1 is MRHNA and CDR2 is SNTAGT. For the CDR3, the DNA is TGTGCCAGCAGTGATGAGGAGGGCCAGCCCCAGCATTTT. It codes for CASSDEEGQPQHF.

This clonotype was seen at least ten times. The chain links TRBV30 to TRBJ2-3, with D tentatively TRBD2 (6 bases). Germline loops: CDR1 GTSNPN, CDR2 SVGIG (reference sequence). Trimming stripped 0 bases from V and 0 bases from J, with 10 bases between. The CDR3 has 15 residues. In nucleotides, the CDR3 is TGTGCCTGGAGTGTCCGGGCGGGGAGCACAGATACGCAGTATTTT. Translated: CAWSVRAGSTDTQYF.

This clonotype was picked up many times. The junction does not match germline at one end; this may be a read error. As DNA, the CDR3 is TGTGCCAGCAGCTTAGTACCTCAGGGTGCAGATACGCAGTGTTTT. It translates to CASSLVPQGADTQCF. This sequence joins TRBV7-2 and TRBJ2-3, with a tentative D call TRBD1 (5 bases). CDR1 and CDR2 from the germline V gene are SGHTA and FQGNSA. This CDR3 is 15 amino acids long.

The CDR3 protein is CSVDRGDYGYTF. The CDR3 DNA reads as TGCAGCGTCGACAGGGGTGACTATGGCTACACCTTC. The chain employs TRBV29-1 and TRBJ1-2; 8 bases map to TRBD1. The CDR3 totals 12 residues. With V trimmed by 6 bases and J by 3 bases, 3 bases remained unmatched. CDR1 is SQVTM and CDR2 is ANQGSEA in the germline V gene.

This clonotype occurred a few times. The chain combines TRBV10-3 with TRBJ2-3; D is undetermined. V was shortened by 3 bases and J by 0 bases, with 7 bases between the two germline ends. Germline CDR1 is ENHRY and CDR2 is SYGVKD. The CDR3 loop spans 14 amino acids. CDR3 DNA: TGTGCCATCAGTGAAAGTGCTAGCACAGATACGCAGTATTTT. Its translation is CAISESASTDTQYF.

The chain employs TRBV19 and TRBJ2-5, with 7 bases lining up with TRBD1. The CDR3 contains 16 residues. Germline V gene sequence: CDR1 LNHDA, CDR2 SQIVND (reference sequence). V was pared by 5 bases and J by 0 bases, with 9 bases of the junction left unmatched. CDR3 DNA: TGTGCCAGTAGTCAGACAGGGCGAATAGACCAAGAGACCCAGTACTTC. Translating it yields CASSQTGRIDQETQYF.

This clonotype has ten or more counts. The chain joins TRBV9 to TRBJ2-5, with 7 nucleotides matching TRBD1. Germline V lookup: CDR1 SGDLS, CDR2 YYNGEE. This CDR3 is 15 amino acids long. The V segment lost 1 base and the J segment 3 bases; nucleotides outside the gene matches: 6. The CDR3 nucleotides read TGTGCCAGCAGCGTATCAGGGACAGAGAAAGAGACCCAGTACTTC. Translating gives CASSVSGTEKETQYF. Combining the CDR3 with reference TRBV9 and TRBJ2-5 gives the whole variable domain DSGVTQTPKHLITATGQRVTLRCSPRSGDLSVYWYQQSLDQGLQFLIQYYNGEERAKGNILERFSAQQFPDLHSELNLSSLELGDSALYFCASSVSGTEKETQYFGPGTRLLVL.

The table lists this clonotype with a few counts. Just one base apart from a much larger clone, this may be a read error. No conserved phenylalanine or tryptophan is present at the end of the CDR3, so a read error is the likely explanation. J is TRBJ1-5 and V is TRBV4-1; D call uncertain. Germline V gene lookup returns CDR1 MGHRA and CDR2 YSYEKL. Between the trimmed V and J ends, which lost 1 base and 3 bases, there was a span of 10 bases. The CDR3 length is 15 residues. The CDR3 here is CASSQVDKINQPQHS. The CDR3 coding sequence is TGCGCCAGCAGCCAAGTAGATAAGATCAATCAGCCCCAGCATTCT.

This clonotype was recorded a few times. The genes are TRBV19 and TRBJ2-1; no firm D call. The CDR3 consists of 15 residues. V lost 3 bases to trimming and J lost 0 bases, with 9 bases between them. Germline-derived CDR1 and CDR2 are LNHDA and SQIVND (reference sequence). The CDR3 DNA reads as TGTGCCAGTAGTATCTCGCGTAGCTCCTACAATGAGCAGTTCTTC. The encoded protein is CASSISRSSYNEQFF.

A few counts support this clonotype. This chain uses TRBV25-1 with TRBJ1-2; the D is unclear. Looked up from germline, CDR1 is MGHDK and CDR2 is SYGVNS. Between the trimmed V and J ends, which lost 3 bases and 4 bases, there was a span of 12 bases. The CDR3 is made up of 14 amino acids. CDR3 sequence (DNA): TGTGCCAGCAGTGATTTCAACAGCCGCTATGGCTACACCTTC. Residues: CASSDFNSRYGYTF.

CDR3: CASSSGQGNQPQHF. The CDR3 coding sequence is TGTGCCAGCAGCTCCGGACAGGGGAATCAGCCCCAGCATTTT. The chain has TRBV11-3 and TRBJ1-5, with 9 bases lining up with TRBD1. The CDR3 covers 14 residues. CDR1 is SGHNT, CDR2 YENEEA, per germline. Losses at the gene ends were 4 bases for V and 4 bases for J; bases not matched to a gene: 2. Supplemented by reference TRBV11-3 and TRBJ1-5, the full variable domain reads EAGVVQSPRYKIIEKKQPVAFWCNPISGHNTLYWYLQNLGQGPELLIRYENEEAVDDSQLPKDRFSAERLKGVDSTLKIQPAELGDSAVYLCASSSGQGNQPQHFGDGTRLSIL.

At least ten counts were recorded for this clonotype. This rearrangement joins TRBV12-3 or TRBV12-4 to TRBJ2-3; no reliable D call. This CDR3 has 16 residues. The V gene lost 8 bases and the J gene lost 3 bases, with 21 bases spanning the gap. CDR3 loop: CASSPGWQRNTDTQYF. DNA of the CDR3: TGTGCCAGCTCCCCGGGTTGGCAGAGAAATACAGATACGCAGTATTTT.

This clonotype showed up just once. The rearrangement uses TRBV29-1 and TRBJ2-7; maybe TRBD1 (5 bases). Trimming left V 7 bases short and J 0 bases short, with 7 bases between. Germline V gives CDR1 SQVTM, CDR2 ANQGSEA. The CDR3 covers 11 residues. In nucleotides, the CDR3 is TGCAGCGGGGGCAGCTCCTACGAGCAGTACTTC. This codes for CSGGSSYEQYF.

The V gene is TRBV10-2, the J gene TRBJ2-7, with 8 bases lining up with TRBD1. Per the germline V gene, CDR1 is WSHSY and CDR2 is SAAADI. V was pared by 8 bases and J by 0 bases, with 6 bases of the junction left unmatched. The CDR3 runs to 14 residues. The CDR3 loop is CASGNRGSSYEQYV. In nucleotides, the CDR3 is TGCGCCAGCGGCAACAGGGGGAGCTCCTACGAGCAGTACGTC.

A few counts support this clonotype. The chain couples TRBV29-1 to TRBJ2-3, with TRBD2 matching 14 bases. Trimming took 6 bases from V and 6 from J; bases not matched to a gene: 8. CDR3 length: 15 amino acids. Germline CDR1 reads SQVTM; CDR2 reads ANQGSEA. The CDR3 DNA sequence: TGCAGCGTGGCGACTAGCGGGGGGGCACGGGATACGCAGTATTTT. This sequence encodes CSVATSGGARDTQYF.

With regard to this clonotype: A much larger clone is a single base away; this may be a read error. The chain joins TRBV4-1 to TRBJ1-1; the match to TRBD1 covers 12 bases. The CDR3 extends over 15 amino acids. Germline CDR1 reads MGHRA; CDR2 reads YSYEKL. CDR3: CASSQGQGANTEALF. In DNA, the CDR3 is TGCGCCAGCAGCCAGGGACAGGGGGCGAACACTGAAGCTCTCTTT.

The V gene is TRBV20-1, the J gene TRBJ1-2; D unclear. V gave up 0 bases and J gave up 4 bases, with 12 bases separating them. Germline V gene data show CDR1 as DFQATT and CDR2 as SNEGSKA (reference sequence). The CDR3 runs to 14 residues. Here the CDR3 reads CSAREGPKGYGYTF. Written as DNA, the CDR3 is TGCAGTGCTAGAGAGGGCCCCAAGGGCTATGGCTACACCTTC.

Many counts were recorded for this clonotype. The chain is built from TRBV9 and TRBJ2-1; D ambiguous. The CDR3 is made up of 11 amino acids. Between the trimmed V and J ends, which lost 1 base and 14 bases, there was a span of 10 bases. Germline V gives CDR1 SGDLS, CDR2 YYNGEE. This CDR3 reads CASSVKTWEFF. The CDR3 coding sequence is TGTGCCAGCAGCGTAAAAACCTGGGAGTTCTTC.

This clonotype was seen only once. This sequence joins TRBV29-1 and TRBJ2-2; D tentatively reads TRBD1 or TRBD2 (6 bases each). Germline CDR1 SQVTM, CDR2 ANQGSEA. The CDR3 consists of 14 residues. The V and J ends lost 6 bases and 1 base respectively, with 12 bases between them. This CDR3 is CSVARGRNTGELFF. The DNA for the CDR3 is TGCAGCGTGGCACGGGGGCGGAACACCGGGGAGCTGTTTTTT.

Notes on this clonotype: Possible read error: a much larger clone is one base away. The chain combines TRBV6-2 or TRBV6-3 with TRBJ1-1; D not certain. The CDR3 totals 17 residues. The ends were cut back, 0 bases at V and 1 base at J, with 15 bases in the middle. Per germline, CDR1 MNHEY and CDR2 SVGEGT. The chain's CDR3 is CASSYSLSGASNTEAFF. For the CDR3, the DNA is TGTGCCAGCAGTTACTCGTTAAGCGGAGCTTCGAACACTGAAGCTTTCTTT.

This clonotype was counted at least ten times. The chain employs TRBV7-8 and TRBJ1-5; TRBD1 agrees at 8 bases. CDR1 and CDR2 from the germline V gene are SGHVS and FQNEAQ. The length of the CDR3 is 16 residues. V lost 1 base to trimming and J lost 3 bases; unmatched junction nucleotides: 5. In DNA, the CDR3 is TGTGCCAGCAGCTTAGGAGGGGGACAGGTCAATCAGCCCCAGCATTTT. Protein product: CASSLGGGQVNQPQHF.

The V and J genes are TRBV19 and TRBJ2-5; no clear D. The germline CDR1 and CDR2 sequences are LNHDA and SQIVND (reference sequence). Trimming pared 2 bases from V and 9 bases from J, leaving 10 bases between. The CDR3 is made up of 12 amino acids. This CDR3 is CASSISYEAQYF. DNA of the CDR3: TGTGCCAGTAGTATAAGTTATGAAGCCCAGTACTTC.

The chain is built from TRBV20-1 and TRBJ1-1; D possibly corresponds to TRBD1 (6 bases). V lost 8 bases and J 4 bases, leaving 17 bases between the germline ends. CDR3 length: 13 residues. The germline gives CDR1 DFQATT, CDR2 SNEGSKA (reference sequence). CDR3 nucleotides: TGCAGTTATAACAGGGTGTCGGTCACTGAAGCTTTCTTT. This codes for CSYNRVSVTEAFF.